These 6 T cell receptor beta chains came from one sample sequenced in a study of CD8 T cells in ankylosing spondylitis. TCRdb independently ran MiXCR on the 5' RACE reads; one entry per CDR3 protein. Of around 280,000 distinct CDR3 sequences in the sample, around 19% are singletons; the top ten hold roughly 7.3%. The material sequenced was blood, either unsorted or a sorted T cell fraction (not recorded which). The receptors shown here come from a male donor with ankylosing spondylitis or in good health (not recorded which).

This clonotype was recorded many times. The rearrangement uses TRBV20-1 and TRBJ2-1; maybe TRBD2 (7 bases). CDR1 and CDR2 (germline): DFQATT, SNEGSKA (reference sequence). CDR3 size: 15 residues. V lost 0 bases and J 8 bases, leaving 17 bases between the germline ends. CDR3 loop: CSAREPRGGLYEQFF. The CDR3 DNA follows: TGCAGTGCTAGAGAACCGAGGGGGGGCCTCTATGAGCAGTTCTTC.

The gene calls are TRBV12-3 or TRBV12-4 and TRBJ2-2; the D gene is possibly TRBD1 (5 bases). The CDR3 extends over 15 amino acids. V was shortened by 2 bases and J by 5 bases, with 12 bases between the two germline ends. CDR3 sequence (DNA): TGTGCCAGCAGTTTAACCAGGGCCGGAACCGGGGAGCTGTTTTTT. Protein product: CASSLTRAGTGELFF.

This clonotype was counted between two and nine times. The V call is TRBV4-1, the J call TRBJ1-1; a weak D match, TRBD1 (5 bases). Germline assignment: CDR1 MGHRA and CDR2 YSYEKL. Trimming removed 3 bases from V and 5 bases from J, with 13 bases in between. The CDR3 totals 14 residues. CDR3 loop: CASSHPGLGTEAFF. Written as DNA, the CDR3 is TGCGCCAGCAGCCACCCAGGGTTGGGGACTGAAGCTTTCTTT.

The chain recombines TRBV12-3 or TRBV12-4 with TRBJ1-2; D remains unclear. CDR3 length: 16 amino acids. Trimming stripped 1 base from V and 7 bases from J, with 19 bases between. The CDR3, as DNA: TGTGCCAGCAGTTTAGATGGGTTCCTCACTCGGACTGGCTACACCTTC. The encoded protein is CASSLDGFLTRTGYTF.

V is TRBV5-1 and J is TRBJ1-1, with unresolved D. Germline V gene data show CDR1 as SGHRS and CDR2 as YFSETQ. V dropped 4 bases and J dropped 1 base, with 8 bases sitting between them. The CDR3 has 13 residues. The CDR3, as DNA: TGCGCCAGCAGCCGGTACGAGAACACTGAAGCTTTCTTT. It encodes CASSRYENTEAFF.

The table lists this clonotype with a few counts. This chain joins TRBV29-1 and TRBJ2-3, with D unclear. The CDR3 has 13 residues. Germline V gives CDR1 SQVTM, CDR2 ANQGSEA. Trimming removed 7 bases at V and 0 bases at J, with 11 bases between. This CDR3 reads CSGESSSTDTQYF. CDR3 nucleotide sequence: TGCAGCGGGGAATCCTCTAGCACAGATACGCAGTATTTT.